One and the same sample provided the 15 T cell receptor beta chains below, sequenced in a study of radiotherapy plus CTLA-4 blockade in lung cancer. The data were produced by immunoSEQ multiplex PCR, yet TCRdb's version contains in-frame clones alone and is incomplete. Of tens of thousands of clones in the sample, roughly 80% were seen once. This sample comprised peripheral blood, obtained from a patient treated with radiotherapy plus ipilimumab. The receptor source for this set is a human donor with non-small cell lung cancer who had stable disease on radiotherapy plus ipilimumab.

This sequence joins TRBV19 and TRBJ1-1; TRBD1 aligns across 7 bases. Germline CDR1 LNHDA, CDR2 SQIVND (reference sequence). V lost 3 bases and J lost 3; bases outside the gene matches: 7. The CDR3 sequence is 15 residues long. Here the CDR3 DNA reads TGTGCCAGTAGTATGCGTAGGGGGCAATACACTGAAGCTTTCTTT. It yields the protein CASSMRRGQYTEAFF.

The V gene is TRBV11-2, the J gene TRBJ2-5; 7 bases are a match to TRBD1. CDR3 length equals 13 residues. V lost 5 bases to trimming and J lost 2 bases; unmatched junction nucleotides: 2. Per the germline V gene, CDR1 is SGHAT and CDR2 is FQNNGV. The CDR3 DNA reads TGTGCCAGCAGCCGGGACAGACAAGAGACCCAGTACTTC. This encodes CASSRDRQETQYF.

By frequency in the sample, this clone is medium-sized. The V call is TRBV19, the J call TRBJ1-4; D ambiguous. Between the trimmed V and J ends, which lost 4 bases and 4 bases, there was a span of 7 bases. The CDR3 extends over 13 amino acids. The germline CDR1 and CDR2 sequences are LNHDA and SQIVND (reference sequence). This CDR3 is CASSTTLNEKLFF. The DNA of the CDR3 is TGTGCCAGTAGTACTACTCTTAATGAAAAACTGTTTTTT.

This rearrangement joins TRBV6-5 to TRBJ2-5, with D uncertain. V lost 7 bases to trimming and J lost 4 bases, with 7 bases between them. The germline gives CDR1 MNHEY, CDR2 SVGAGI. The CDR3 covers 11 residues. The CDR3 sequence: CASTESETQYF. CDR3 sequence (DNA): TGTGCCAGCACGGAGTCAGAGACCCAGTACTTC.

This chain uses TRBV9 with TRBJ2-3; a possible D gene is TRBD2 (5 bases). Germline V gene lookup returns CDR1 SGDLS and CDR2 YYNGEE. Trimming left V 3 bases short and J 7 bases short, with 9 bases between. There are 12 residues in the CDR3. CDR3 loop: CASSDGKNTQYF. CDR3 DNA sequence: TGTGCCAGCAGCGACGGGAAAAATACGCAGTATTTT.

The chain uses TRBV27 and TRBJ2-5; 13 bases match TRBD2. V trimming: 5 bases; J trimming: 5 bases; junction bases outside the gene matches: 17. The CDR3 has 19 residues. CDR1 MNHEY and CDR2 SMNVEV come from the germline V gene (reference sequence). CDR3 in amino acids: CASSRKGLAGSYLTETQYF. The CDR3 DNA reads TGTGCCAGCAGTAGAAAGGGACTAGCGGGGTCATACCTCACCGAGACCCAGTACTTC.

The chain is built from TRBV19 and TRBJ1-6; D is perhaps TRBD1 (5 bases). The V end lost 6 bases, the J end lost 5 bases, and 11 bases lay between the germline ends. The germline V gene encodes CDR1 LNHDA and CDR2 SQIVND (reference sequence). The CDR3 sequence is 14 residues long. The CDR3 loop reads CASRKDTNNSPLHF. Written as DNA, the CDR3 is TGTGCCAGTAGAAAGGACACGAATAATTCACCCCTCCACTTT. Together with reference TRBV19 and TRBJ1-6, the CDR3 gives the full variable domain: DGGITQSPKYLFRKEGQNVTLSCEQNLNHDAMYWYRQDPGQGLRLIYYSQIVNDFQKGDIAEGYSVSREKKESFPLTVTSAQKNPTAFYLCASRKDTNNSPLHFGNGTRLTVT.

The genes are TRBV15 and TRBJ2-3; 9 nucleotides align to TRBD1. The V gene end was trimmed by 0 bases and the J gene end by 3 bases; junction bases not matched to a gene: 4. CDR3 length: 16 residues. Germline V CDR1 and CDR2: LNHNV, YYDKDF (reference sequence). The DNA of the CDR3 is TGTGCCACCAGCAGAGAATGGACAGGGGCGACAGATACGCAGTATTTT. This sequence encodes CATSREWTGATDTQYF.

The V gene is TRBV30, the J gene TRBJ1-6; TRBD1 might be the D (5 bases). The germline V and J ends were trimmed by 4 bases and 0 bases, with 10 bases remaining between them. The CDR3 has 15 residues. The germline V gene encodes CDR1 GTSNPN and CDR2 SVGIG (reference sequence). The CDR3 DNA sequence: TGTGCCTGGATCGGGGCCAGCTCCTATAATTCACCCCTCCACTTT. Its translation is CAWIGASSYNSPLHF.

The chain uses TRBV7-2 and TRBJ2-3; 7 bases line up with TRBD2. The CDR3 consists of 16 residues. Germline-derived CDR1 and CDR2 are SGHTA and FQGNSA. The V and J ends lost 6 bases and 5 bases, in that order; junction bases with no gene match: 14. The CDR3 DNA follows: TGTGCCAGCAGGCCCAAGGAGGGAGGGTTTAGAGATACGCAGTATTTT. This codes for CASRPKEGGFRDTQYF.

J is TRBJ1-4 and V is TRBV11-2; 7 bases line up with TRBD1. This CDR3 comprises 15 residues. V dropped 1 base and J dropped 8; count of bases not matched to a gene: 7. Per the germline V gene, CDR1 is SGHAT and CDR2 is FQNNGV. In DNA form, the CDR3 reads TGTGCCAGCAGCTTAGGACAGGGTTATACGGAAAAACTGTTTTTT. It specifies CASSLGQGYTEKLFF.

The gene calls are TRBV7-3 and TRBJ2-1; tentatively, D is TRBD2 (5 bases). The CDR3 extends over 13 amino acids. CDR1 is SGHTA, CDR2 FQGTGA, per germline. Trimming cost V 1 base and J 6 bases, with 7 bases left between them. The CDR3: CASSLIGSNEQFF. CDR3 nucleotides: TGTGCCAGCAGCTTAATAGGGAGCAATGAGCAGTTCTTC.

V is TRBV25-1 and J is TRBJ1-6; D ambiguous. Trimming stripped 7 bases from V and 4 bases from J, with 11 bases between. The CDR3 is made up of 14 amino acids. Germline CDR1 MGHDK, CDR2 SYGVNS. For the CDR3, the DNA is TGTGCCAGCAAACCAGGCGAATATAATTCACCCCTCCACTTT. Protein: CASKPGEYNSPLHF.

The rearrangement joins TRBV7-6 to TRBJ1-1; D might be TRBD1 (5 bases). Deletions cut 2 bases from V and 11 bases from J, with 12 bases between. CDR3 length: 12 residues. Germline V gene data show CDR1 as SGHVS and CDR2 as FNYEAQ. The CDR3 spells CASSLPWGEAFF. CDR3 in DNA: TGTGCCAGCAGCTTACCGTGGGGGGAGGCTTTCTTT.

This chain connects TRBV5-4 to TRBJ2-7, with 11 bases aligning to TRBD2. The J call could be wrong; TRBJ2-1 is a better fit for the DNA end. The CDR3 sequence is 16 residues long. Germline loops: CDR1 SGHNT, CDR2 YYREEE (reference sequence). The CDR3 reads CASSLISGRVDNEQFF. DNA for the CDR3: TGTGCCAGCAGCTTAATTAGCGGGAGGGTTGACAATGAGCAGTTCTTC.